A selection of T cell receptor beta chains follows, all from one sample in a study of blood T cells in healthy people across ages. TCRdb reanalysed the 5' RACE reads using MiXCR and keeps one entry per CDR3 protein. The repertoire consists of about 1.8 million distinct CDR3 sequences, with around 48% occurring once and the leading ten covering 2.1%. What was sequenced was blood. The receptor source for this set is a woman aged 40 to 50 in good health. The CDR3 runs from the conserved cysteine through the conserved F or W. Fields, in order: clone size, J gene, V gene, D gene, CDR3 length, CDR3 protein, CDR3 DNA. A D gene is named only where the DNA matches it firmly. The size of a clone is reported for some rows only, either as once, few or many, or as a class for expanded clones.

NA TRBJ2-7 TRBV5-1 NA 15 CASSPAGQLSYEQYF TGCGCCAGCAGCCCCGCCGGACAGTTATCCTACGAGCAGTACTTC
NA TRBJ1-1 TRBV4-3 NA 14 CASSQEGGNTEAFF TGCGCCAGCAGCCAGGAAGGGGGAAACACTGAAGCTTTCTTT
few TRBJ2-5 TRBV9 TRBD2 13 CAGLAGKQETQYF TGTGCCGGATTAGCGGGGAAGCAAGAGACCCAGTACTTC
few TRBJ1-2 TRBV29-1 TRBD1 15 CSVLFQGATGRGYTF TGCAGCGTATTATTTCAGGGGGCGACGGGAAGAGGCTACACCTTC
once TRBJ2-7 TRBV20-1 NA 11 CSAGTRYEQYF TGCAGTGCTGGGACTCGATACGAGCAGTACTTC
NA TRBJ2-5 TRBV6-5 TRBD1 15 CASRFSGTVQETQYF TGTGCCAGCAGGTTCTCCGGGACAGTACAAGAGACCCAGTACTTC
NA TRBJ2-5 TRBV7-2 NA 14 CASSPLGPERTQYF TGTGCCAGCAGCCCCCTGGGGCCTGAGAGGACCCAGTACTTC
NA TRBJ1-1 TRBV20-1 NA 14 CSAWTGDIGTEAFF TGCAGTGCTTGGACCGGGGACATCGGGACTGAAGCTTTCTTT
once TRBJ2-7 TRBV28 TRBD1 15 CASRQTGASSYEQYF TGTGCCAGCAGACAGACAGGGGCCAGCTCCTACGAGCAGTACTTC
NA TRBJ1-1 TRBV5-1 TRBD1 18 CASNPHTPGQGLNTEAFF TGCGCCAGCAACCCTCACACCCCGGGACAGGGATTGAACACTGAAGCTTTCTTT
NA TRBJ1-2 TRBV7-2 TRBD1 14 CASSSGQAKAGYTF TGTGCCAGCAGTAGTGGACAGGCAAAGGCCGGCTACACCTTC
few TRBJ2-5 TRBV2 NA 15 CASSEEHGGQETQYF TGTGCCAGCAGTGAAGAACATGGGGGACAAGAGACCCAGTACTTC
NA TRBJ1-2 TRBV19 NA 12 CASSISIYGYTF TGTGCCAGTAGTATTTCCATCTATGGCTACACCTTC
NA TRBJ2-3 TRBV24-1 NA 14 CATSDRAGLHTQYF TGTGCCACCAGTGATCGGGCAGGGTTACATACGCAGTATTTT
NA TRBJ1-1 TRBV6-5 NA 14 CAIFTGGTRGEAFF TGTGCCATCTTTACCGGGGGCACAAGAGGTGAAGCTTTCTTT
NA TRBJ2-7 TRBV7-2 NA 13 CASSFPRDYEQYF TGTGCCAGCAGCTTCCCCAGGGACTACGAGCAGTACTTC
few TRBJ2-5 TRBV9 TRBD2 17 CASSGGLAGEYQETQYF TGTGCCAGCAGCGGGGGACTAGCGGGGGAGTACCAAGAGACCCAGTACTTC
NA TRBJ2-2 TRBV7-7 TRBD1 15 CASSGSTGGLGELFF TGTGCTAGCAGCGGCTCGACAGGGGGTCTCGGGGAGCTGTTTTTT
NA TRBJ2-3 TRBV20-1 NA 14 CSARDQGLADTQYF TGCAGTGCTAGAGATCAGGGCCTCGCAGATACGCAGTATTTT
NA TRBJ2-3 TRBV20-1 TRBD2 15 CSASTTSGGGDTQYF TGCAGTGCTTCGACGACTAGCGGGGGAGGAGATACGCAGTATTTT
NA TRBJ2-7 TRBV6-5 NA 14 CASSTYGLNYEQYF TGTGCCAGCAGTACCTACGGATTGAACTACGAGCAGTACTTC
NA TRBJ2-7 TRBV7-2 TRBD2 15 CAGSFASGGAYEQYF TGTGCCGGCAGCTTTGCTAGCGGGGGGGCCTACGAGCAGTACTTC
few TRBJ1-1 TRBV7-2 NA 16 CASSLDYRVGDTEAFF TGTGCCAGCAGCTTAGATTATCGGGTTGGCGACACTGAAGCTTTCTTT
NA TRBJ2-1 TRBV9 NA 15 CASSVEPSLSREQFF TGTGCCAGCAGCGTAGAGCCCTCTCTCTCCCGCGAGCAGTTCTTC
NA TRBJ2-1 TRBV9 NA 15 CASSVGGLSYNEQFF TGTGCCAGCAGCGTAGGGGGGCTTTCCTACAATGAGCAGTTCTTC